This TCR beta chain was captured by sequencing in a study of blood T cell repertoires in COVID-19. The overall study: Acute-phase and convalescent COVID-19 samples originated in the United States, Italy and Spain. T cells, B-cell-depleted T cells, or PBMCs supplied cDNA or gDNA.

This clone was observed a single time. As handled by the study authors: Reference gene primer amplification gave estimated nucleated cell counts. Libraries were prepared by immunoSEQ multiplex PCR; TCRdb keeps only in-frame clonotypes and omits some of them. V and J calls and clone size are as listed in that table; D and trimming were resolved from the DNA. The table has roughly 100,000 clones, around 83% seen once. The CDR3 has 15 residues. CDR1 MDHEN and CDR2 SYDVKM come from the germline V gene. With 3 bases clipped from V and 6 bases from J, the junction kept 7 bases outside the gene matches. V gene TRBV28 combines with J gene TRBJ2-1; 8 bases are shared with TRBD2. The material sequenced was peripheral blood. The TCR sequence derives from a woman over 75 with acute or convalescent COVID-19. CDR3 bases: TGTGCCAGCAGTTTTGGTCTAGCGGGTGGCAATGAGCAGTTCTTC. Protein sequence: CASSFGLAGGNEQFF.